The text below deals with one T cell receptor beta chain. This clone was seen only once. It has no known antigen specificity. Base qualities are not provided; no much larger clone lies one nucleotide away. Libraries were constructed by the immunoSEQ multiplex PCR assay. The source is immuneACCESS, and TCRdb retained only in-frame sequences with V and J called. Part of the clones is not carried over; for the studies checked, unresolved V genes explain less than half of this, and the remainder is unexplained. The sample profile shows 100,000 or so clones; around 80% of them were found once. Over 9.5% of the sample belongs to the ten largest clones. This sample is drawn from a study of control samples from healthy donors and cancer patients (dated by TCRdb to 2018 to 2021). CDR3 length: 18 amino acids, cysteine to phenylalanine. Solely the CDR3 DNA is kept, with 54 bases framed from the first base. Cut back by 0 bases and 1 base, the V and J ends lie 18 bases apart. Per the germline V gene, LGHNA is the CDR1 and YNFKEQ is the CDR2.

The sequence joins TRBV4-2 to TRBJ1-1, with no confidently assigned D gene. This TCR was recovered from a woman in her 30s in good health. The sequencing sample was made of blood. The DNA reads TGTGCCAGCAGCCAAGAGGGTCGTGGTGGGAGCGGGAACACTGAAGCTTTCTTT. The translation is CASSQEGRGGSGNTEAFF.